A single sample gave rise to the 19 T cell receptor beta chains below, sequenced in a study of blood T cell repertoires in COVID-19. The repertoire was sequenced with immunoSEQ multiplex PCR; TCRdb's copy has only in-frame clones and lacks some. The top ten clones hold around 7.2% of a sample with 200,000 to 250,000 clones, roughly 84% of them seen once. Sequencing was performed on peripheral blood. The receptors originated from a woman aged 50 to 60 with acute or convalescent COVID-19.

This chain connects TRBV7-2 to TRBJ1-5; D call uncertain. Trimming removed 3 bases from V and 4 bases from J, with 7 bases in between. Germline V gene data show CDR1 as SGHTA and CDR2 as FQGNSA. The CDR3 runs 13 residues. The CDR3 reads CASSFGENQPQHF. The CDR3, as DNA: TGTGCCAGCAGCTTTGGGGAGAATCAGCCCCAGCATTTT.

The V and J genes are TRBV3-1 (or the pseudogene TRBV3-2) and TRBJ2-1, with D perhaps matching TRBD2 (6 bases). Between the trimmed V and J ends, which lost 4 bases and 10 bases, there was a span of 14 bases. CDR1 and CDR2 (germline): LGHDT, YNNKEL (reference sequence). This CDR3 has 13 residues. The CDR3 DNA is TGTGCCAGCAGCCTACTAGCCCCAGGCGAGCAGTTCTTC. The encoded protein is CASSLLAPGEQFF.

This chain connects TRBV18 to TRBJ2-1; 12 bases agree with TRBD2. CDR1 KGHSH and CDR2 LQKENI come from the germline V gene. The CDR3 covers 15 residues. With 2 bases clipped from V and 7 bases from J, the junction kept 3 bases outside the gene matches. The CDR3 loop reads CASSPDGTSGNEQFF. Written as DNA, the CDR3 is TGTGCCAGCTCACCAGATGGGACTAGCGGGAATGAGCAGTTCTTC. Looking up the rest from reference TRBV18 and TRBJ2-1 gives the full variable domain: NAGVMQNPRHLVRRRGQEARLRCSPMKGHSHVYWYRQLPEEGLKFMVYLQKENIIDESGMPKERFSAEFPKEGPSILRIQQVVRGDSAAYFCASSPDGTSGNEQFFGPGTRLTVL.

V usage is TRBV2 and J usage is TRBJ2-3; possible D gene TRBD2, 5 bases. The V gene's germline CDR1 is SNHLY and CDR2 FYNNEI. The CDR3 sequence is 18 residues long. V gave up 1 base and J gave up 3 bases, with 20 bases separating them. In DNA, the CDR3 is TGTGCCAGCAGTGAAGGGAGGTTAGACCCCCTAGGGACAGATACGCAGTATTTT. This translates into CASSEGRLDPLGTDTQYF.

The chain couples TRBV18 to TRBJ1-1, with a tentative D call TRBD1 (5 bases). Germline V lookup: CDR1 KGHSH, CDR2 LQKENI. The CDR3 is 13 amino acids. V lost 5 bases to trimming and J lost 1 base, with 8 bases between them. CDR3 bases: TGTGCCAGCTCAGGGCAGGGGAACACTGAAGCTTTCTTT. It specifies CASSGQGNTEAFF.

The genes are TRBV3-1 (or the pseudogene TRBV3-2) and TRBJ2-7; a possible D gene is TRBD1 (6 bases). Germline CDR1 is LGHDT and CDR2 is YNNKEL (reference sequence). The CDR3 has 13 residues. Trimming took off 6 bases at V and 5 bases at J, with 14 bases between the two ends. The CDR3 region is CASRKGGMNEQYF. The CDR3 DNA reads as TGTGCCAGCAGGAAAGGGGGTATGAACGAGCAGTACTTC.

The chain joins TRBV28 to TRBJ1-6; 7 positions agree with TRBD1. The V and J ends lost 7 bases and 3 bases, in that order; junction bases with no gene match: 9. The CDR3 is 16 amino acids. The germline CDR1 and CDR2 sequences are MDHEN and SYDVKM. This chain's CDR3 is CASTDLGTDYNSPLHF. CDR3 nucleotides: TGTGCCAGCACCGATTTGGGGACAGACTATAATTCACCCCTCCACTTT.

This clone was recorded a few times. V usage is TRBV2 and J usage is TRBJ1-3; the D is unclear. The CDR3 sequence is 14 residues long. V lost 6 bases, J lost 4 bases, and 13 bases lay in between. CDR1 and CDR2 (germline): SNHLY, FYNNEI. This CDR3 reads CASSSRSKGNTIYF. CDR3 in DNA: TGTGCCAGCAGCTCCCGGTCTAAAGGAAACACCATATATTTT.

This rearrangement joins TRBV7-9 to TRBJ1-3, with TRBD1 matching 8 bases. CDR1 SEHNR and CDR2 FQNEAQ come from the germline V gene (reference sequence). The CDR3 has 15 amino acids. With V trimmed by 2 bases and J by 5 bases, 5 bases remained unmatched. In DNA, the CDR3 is TGTGCCAGCAGCTTAAGGCAGGGGGCACGAAACACCATATATTTT. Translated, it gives CASSLRQGARNTIYF. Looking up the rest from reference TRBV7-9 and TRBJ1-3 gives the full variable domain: DTGVSQNPRHKITKRGQNVTFRCDPISEHNRLYWYRQTLGQGPEFLTYFQNEAQLEKSRLLSDRFSAERPKGSFSTLEIQRTEQGDSAMYLCASSLRQGARNTIYFGEGSWLTVV.

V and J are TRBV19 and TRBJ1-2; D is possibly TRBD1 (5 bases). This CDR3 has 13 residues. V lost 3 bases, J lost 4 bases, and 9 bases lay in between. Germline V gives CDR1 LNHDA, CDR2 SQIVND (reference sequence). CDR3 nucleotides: TGTGCCAGTAGTATCGACAGCCTCTATGGCTACACCTTC. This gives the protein CASSIDSLYGYTF.

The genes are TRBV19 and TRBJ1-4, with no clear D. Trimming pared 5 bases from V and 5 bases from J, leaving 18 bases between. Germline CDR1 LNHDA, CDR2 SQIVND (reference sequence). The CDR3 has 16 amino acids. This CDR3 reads CASSLLGSYYNEKLFF. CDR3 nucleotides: TGTGCCAGTAGTCTCCTCGGGAGCTACTACAATGAAAAACTGTTTTTT.

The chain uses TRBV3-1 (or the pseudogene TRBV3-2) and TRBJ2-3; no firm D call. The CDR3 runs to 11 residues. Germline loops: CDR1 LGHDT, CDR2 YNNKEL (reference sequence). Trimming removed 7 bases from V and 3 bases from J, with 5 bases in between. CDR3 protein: CASKSTDTQYF. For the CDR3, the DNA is TGTGCCAGCAAATCAACAGATACGCAGTATTTT.

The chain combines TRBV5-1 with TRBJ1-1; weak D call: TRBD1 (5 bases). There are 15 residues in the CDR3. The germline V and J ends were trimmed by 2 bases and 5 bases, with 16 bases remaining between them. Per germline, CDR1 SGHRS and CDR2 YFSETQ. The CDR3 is CASSLVAGPMTEAFF. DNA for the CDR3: TGCGCCAGCAGCTTAGTAGCAGGGCCGATGACTGAAGCTTTCTTT.

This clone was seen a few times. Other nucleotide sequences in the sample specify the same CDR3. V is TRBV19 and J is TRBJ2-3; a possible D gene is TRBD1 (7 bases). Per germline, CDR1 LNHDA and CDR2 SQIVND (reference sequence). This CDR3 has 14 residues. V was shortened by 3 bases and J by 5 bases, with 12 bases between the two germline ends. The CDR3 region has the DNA TGTGCCAGTAGTATGACAGGGCGGGGAGATACGCAGTATTTT. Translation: CASSMTGRGDTQYF.

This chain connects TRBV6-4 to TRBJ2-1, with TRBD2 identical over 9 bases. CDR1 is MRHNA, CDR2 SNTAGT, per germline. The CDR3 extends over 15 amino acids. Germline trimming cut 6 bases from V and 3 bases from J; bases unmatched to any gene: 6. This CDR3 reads CASSLEAGGYNEQFF. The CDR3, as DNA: TGTGCCAGCAGCTTGGAAGCGGGAGGCTACAATGAGCAGTTCTTC.

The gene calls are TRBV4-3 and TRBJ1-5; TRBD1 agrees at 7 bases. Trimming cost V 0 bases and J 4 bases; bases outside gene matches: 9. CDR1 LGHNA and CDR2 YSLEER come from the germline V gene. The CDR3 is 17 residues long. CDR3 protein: CASSQDYGDRPNQPQHF. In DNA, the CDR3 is TGCGCCAGCAGCCAAGATTACGGGGACAGACCAAATCAGCCCCAGCATTTT.

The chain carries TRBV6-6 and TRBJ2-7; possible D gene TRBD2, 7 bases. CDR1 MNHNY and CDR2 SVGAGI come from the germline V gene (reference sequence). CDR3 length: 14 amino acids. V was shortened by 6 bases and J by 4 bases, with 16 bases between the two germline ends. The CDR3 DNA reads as TGTGCCAGCAGACCTGGGGGGGGGCAATACGAGCAGTACTTC. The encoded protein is CASRPGGGQYEQYF.

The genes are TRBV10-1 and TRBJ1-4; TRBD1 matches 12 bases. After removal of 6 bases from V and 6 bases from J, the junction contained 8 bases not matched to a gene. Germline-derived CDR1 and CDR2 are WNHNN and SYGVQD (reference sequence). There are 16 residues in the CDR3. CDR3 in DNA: TGCGCCAGCAGGTCCCGGGACAGGGGGCAGCATGAAAAACTGTTTTTT. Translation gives CASRSRDRGQHEKLFF.

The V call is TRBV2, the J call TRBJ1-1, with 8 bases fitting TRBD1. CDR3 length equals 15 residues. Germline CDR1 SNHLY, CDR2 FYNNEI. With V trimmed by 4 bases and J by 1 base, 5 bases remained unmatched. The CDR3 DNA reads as TGTGCCAGCAGTGTCAGGGGGCCGACGAACACTGAAGCTTTCTTT. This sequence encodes CASSVRGPTNTEAFF.